The clone carrying this TCR beta chain has a count of ten or more. Germline CDR1 is SGHRS and CDR2 is YFSETQ. The junction had 6 bases not matched to a gene; V was cut back by 4 bases and J by 4 bases. The CDR3 runs to 14 residues. The data belong to a study of T cell repertoires in cytomegalovirus infection. TCRdb re-analysed the reads in MiXCR, keeping a single row per CDR3 protein. This sample has roughly 500,000 distinct CDR3 sequences, with about 10% found just once. The chain couples TRBV5-1 to TRBJ1-2, with 8 bases that match TRBD1. This TCR came from a human donor in good health (CMV status not recorded). Some clones in this sample may be carry-over from other donors' samples. The sample consisted of PBMCs. CDR3 region: CASSGTGGSYGYTF. DNA of the CDR3: TGCGCCAGCAGCGGAACAGGGGGATCCTATGGCTACACCTTC. Variable domain in full (rest from reference TRBV5-1 and TRBJ1-2): KAGVTQTPRYLIKTRGQQVTLSCSPISGHRSVSWYQQTPGQGLQFLFEYFSETQRNKGNFPGRFSGRQFSNSRSEMNVSTLELGDSALYLCASSGTGGSYGYTFGSGTRLTVV.